The rows below give T cell receptor beta chains drawn from one sample of a study of radiotherapy plus CTLA-4 blockade in lung cancer. The method was immunoSEQ multiplex PCR; TCRdb's version includes in-frame clones alone and lacks a portion of them. The sample lists some 96,000 clones; about 90% were seen once. The sample in question was peripheral blood, obtained from a patient treated with radiotherapy plus ipilimumab. The receptors come from a human donor with non-small cell lung cancer that progressed on radiotherapy plus ipilimumab. Each CDR3 is given with its conserved first and last residue. A D gene is named only where the DNA matches it firmly. Part of the rows lack a size; the others show once, few, many or a class for expanded clones.

TRBJ1-2	TRBD1	12	.	TRBV5-4	CASSSGTAGYTF	TGTGCCAGCAGCTCTGGGACAGCTGGCTACACCTTC
TRBJ1-1	.	14	.	TRBV7-8	CASRMVQENTEAFF	TGTGCCAGCAGGATGGTTCAGGAGAACACTGAAGCTTTCTTT
TRBJ2-3	TRBD2	14	.	TRBV5-1	CASSLAGGSDTQYF	TGCGCCAGCAGCTTAGCGGGAGGGTCCGATACGCAGTATTTT
TRBJ2-7	.	13	.	TRBV7-6	CASSPTGVYEQYF	TGTGCCAGCAGCCCGACGGGGGTTTACGAGCAGTACTTC
TRBJ2-7	.	13	few	TRBV6-6	CASSYSSPGEQYF	TGTGCCAGCAGTTACTCTAGCCCGGGGGAGCAGTACTTC
TRBJ2-6	.	18	.	TRBV2	CASSEISGRGSGANVLTF	TGTGCCAGCAGTGAAATTTCGGGGAGAGGCTCTGGGGCCAACGTCCTGACTTTC
TRBJ2-5	.	13	.	TRBV7-2	CASSYRGGETQYF	TGTGCCAGCAGCTACAGGGGAGGTGAGACCCAGTACTTC
TRBJ2-3	TRBD2	16	.	TRBV7-2	CASSTGLARRTDTQYF	TGTGCCAGCAGCACAGGACTAGCGCGACGCACAGATACGCAGTATTTT
TRBJ1-1	.	14	.	TRBV7-6	CASSFEGGETEAFF	TGTGCCAGCAGCTTCGAAGGCGGGGAGACTGAAGCTTTCTTT
TRBJ2-7	TRBD1	16	.	TRBV18	CASSPQQGATSYEQYF	TGTGCCAGCTCACCACAACAGGGGGCCACCTCCTACGAGCAGTACTTC
TRBJ2-7	.	13	once	TRBV5-1	CASTLAGSYEQYF	TGCGCCAGCACCCTGGCGGGGTCATACGAGCAGTACTTC
TRBJ2-7	TRBD2	19	.	TRBV5-1	CASSSPGTSGRRSSTEQYF	TGCGCCAGCAGCTCTCCAGGGACTAGCGGGAGAAGGAGTAGTACCGAGCAGTACTTC
TRBJ1-3	.	17	.	TRBV4-1	CASSQEVTSLSGNTIYF	TGCGCCAGCAGCCAAGAAGTGACCTCCCTCTCTGGAAACACCATATATTTT
TRBJ1-1	TRBD1	12	.	TRBV7-9	CASSLSGGMAFF	TGTGCCAGCAGCTTATCAGGGGGCATGGCTTTCTTT
TRBJ1-1	.	15	.	TRBV18	CASSPLDGVNTEAFF	TGTGCCAGCTCACCATTAGACGGAGTGAACACTGAAGCTTTCTTT
TRBJ2-3	.	11	once	TRBV29-1	CSVDGEDTQYF	TGCAGCGTTGACGGGGAAGATACGCAGTATTTT
TRBJ2-1	.	17	.	TRBV9	CASSVGEGGSSYNEQFF	TGTGCCAGCAGCGTGGGGGAGGGGGGCTCCTCCTACAATGAGCAGTTCTTC
TRBJ2-7	.	13	.	TRBV29-1	CSVVPTGIYEQYF	TGCAGCGTTGTCCCGACAGGTATTTACGAGCAGTACTTC
TRBJ2-1	.	13	.	TRBV7-3	CASSLVSYNEQFF	TGTGCCAGCAGCTTAGTCTCCTACAATGAGCAGTTCTTC
TRBJ2-7	.	11	.	TRBV5-1	CASTDSYEQYF	TGCGCCAGCACGGACAGCTACGAGCAGTACTTC
TRBJ2-7	.	12	.	TRBV6-6	CASSFTGFEQYF	TGTGCCAGCAGTTTTACAGGGTTCGAGCAGTACTTC
TRBJ2-1	TRBD2	15	.	TRBV29-1	CSVEVGTSRGNEQFF	TGCAGCGTTGAAGTGGGGACTAGCAGGGGCAATGAGCAGTTCTTC
TRBJ1-5	.	13	.	TRBV6-4	CASRGVSNQPQHF	TGTGCCAGCAGGGGAGTAAGCAATCAGCCCCAGCATTTT
TRBJ2-7	TRBD2	16	.	TRBV9	CASSGGLAAPSYEQYF	TGTGCCAGCAGCGGGGGACTAGCGGCACCATCCTACGAGCAGTACTTC
TRBJ1-1	.	14	.	TRBV11-2	CASSPPTGRGEAFF	TGTGCCAGCAGCCCCCCTACAGGGAGGGGAGAAGCTTTCTTT
TRBJ2-7	.	12	.	TRBV7-2	CASSSRVYEQYF	TGTGCCAGCAGCTCCAGGGTCTACGAGCAGTACTTC
TRBJ2-1	TRBD1	13	.	TRBV7-9	CASSRGQGSEQFF	TGTGCCAGCAGCAGAGGACAGGGGTCCGAGCAGTTCTTC
TRBJ1-1	.	14	.	TRBV29-1	CSASHSSGNTEAFF	TGCAGCGCCTCGCACTCGTCGGGGAACACTGAAGCTTTCTTT
TRBJ2-7	.	14	.	TRBV27	CASSLSSGNYEQYF	TGTGCCAGCAGTTTATCATCAGGGAACTACGAGCAGTACTTC
TRBJ2-1	TRBD2	13	.	TRBV5-1	CASSPTSGHEQFF	TGCGCCAGCAGCCCAACTAGCGGGCATGAGCAGTTCTTC
TRBJ2-1	TRBD2	16	.	TRBV2	CASRPLSSGVANEQFF	TGTGCCAGCAGACCCCTGTCTAGCGGGGTTGCTAATGAGCAGTTCTTC
TRBJ2-1	.	13	.	TRBV5-4	CASSLTADNEQFF	TGTGCCAGCAGCTTAACGGCAGACAATGAGCAGTTCTTC
TRBJ2-1	.	11	.	TRBV20-1	CSASSVNEQFF	TGCAGTGCTAGTTCCGTAAATGAGCAGTTCTTC
TRBJ1-2	.	13	once	TRBV11-2	CASRLSTGKGYTF	TGTGCCAGCAGGTTAAGTACGGGGAAAGGCTACACCTTC
TRBJ2-1	.	13	few	TRBV5-6	CASSTDEANEQFF	TGTGCCAGCAGCACCGACGAGGCCAATGAGCAGTTCTTC
TRBJ2-5	.	15	.	TRBV6-6	CASSYSGLGMETQYF	TGTGCCAGCAGTTACAGTGGCTTAGGAATGGAGACCCAGTACTTC
TRBJ1-2	TRBD1	13	.	TRBV28	CASSSQGAQGYTF	TGTGCCAGCAGTTCGCAGGGGGCCCAGGGCTACACCTTC
TRBJ2-1	.	14	.	TRBV5-1	CASSLGQGLNEQFF	TGCGCCAGCAGCTTGGGGCAGGGGCTGAATGAGCAGTTCTTC
TRBJ2-3	.	15	.	TRBV15	CATSRVVWGTDTQYF	TGTGCCACCAGCAGAGTGGTGTGGGGCACAGATACGCAGTATTTT
TRBJ2-3	.	13	.	TRBV11-3	CASSSQRTDTQYF	TGTGCCAGCAGCTCCCAGAGGACAGATACGCAGTATTTT